The entry that follows covers one T cell receptor (beta chain) sequence. What it recognizes is unknown. Germline-derived CDR1 and CDR2 are MNHEY and SMNVEV (reference sequence). This CDR3 spans 14 amino acids. Trimming shortened V by 10 bases and J by 2 bases, and 18 bases separated the two germline ends. This sample stems from a study of cytomegalovirus exposure and HLA in healthy donors. Points from the study as a whole: Available immune exposure information was restricted to CMV serostatus only. The authors assumed roughly uniform sequencing depth across donors for presence/absence analyses. In a later analysis, HLA-associated beta chains showed higher expansion and lower generation probabilities than comparable chains.

Both 60 Vbeta primers and 13 Jbeta primers went into the PCR. This table comes from immunoSEQ multiplex PCR, and its TCRdb copy is limited to in-frame clones, with some not included. The repertoire table contains about 170,000 clones. The chain combines TRBV27 with TRBJ2-7; weak D call: TRBD2 (5 bases). The sample comprised PBMCs. The receptor's source is a woman between 18 and 30 years old in good health and CMV-seropositive. This chain's CDR3 is CATRGLGEPYEQYF. The CDR3 DNA follows: TGTGCCACCCGAGGTTTGGGAGAGCCCTACGAGCAGTACTTC.